This T cell receptor beta chain was identified during a study of T cell responses to AZD1222 COVID-19 vaccine. The study's findings and limits: At 160-218 and 743-854, vaccine-associated CD4 TCRs were dominant, and they spanned spike.

V lost 4 bases, J lost 7 bases, and 7 bases stayed unmatched. CDR3 length: 14 residues. Germline-derived CDR1 and CDR2 are SGHTA and FQGNSA. Clones were sequenced by immunoSEQ multiplex PCR, and TCRdb holds only the in-frame ones, with some missing. The sample lists roughly 100,000 clones; 70% to 90% were seen once. Regarding this clone: Its specificity is unknown.

The sequence derives from an adult in good health. V usage is TRBV7-2 and J usage is TRBJ1-2; 9 bases fit TRBD1. The specimen comprised peripheral blood, sampled on day 0 of AZD1222 vaccination. The CDR3 DNA reads TGTGCCAGCAGCTCACAACAGGGGGCGGTTGGCTACACCTTC. Translation: CASSSQQGAVGYTF.